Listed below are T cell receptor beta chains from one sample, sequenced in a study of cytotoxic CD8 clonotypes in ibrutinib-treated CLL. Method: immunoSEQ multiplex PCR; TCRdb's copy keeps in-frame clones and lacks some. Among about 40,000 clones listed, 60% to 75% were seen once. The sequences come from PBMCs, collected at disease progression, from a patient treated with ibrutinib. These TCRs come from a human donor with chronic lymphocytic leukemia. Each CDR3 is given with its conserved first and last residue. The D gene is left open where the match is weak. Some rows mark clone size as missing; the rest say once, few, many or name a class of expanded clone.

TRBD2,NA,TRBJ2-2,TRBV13,CASSVWTSGPRAGELFF,TGTGCCAGCAGCGTGTGGACTAGCGGTCCCCGGGCCGGGGAGCTGTTTTTT
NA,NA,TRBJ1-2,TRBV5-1,CASSLRAEDGYTF,TGCGCCAGCAGCTTGAGGGCCGAGGATGGCTACACCTTC
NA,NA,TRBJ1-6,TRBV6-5,CASSYGGPTGSPLHF,TGTGCCAGCAGTTACGGGGGCCCTACGGGTTCACCCCTCCACTTT
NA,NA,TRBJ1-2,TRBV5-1,CASSNPYGYTF,TGCGCCAGCAGCAACCCCTATGGCTACACCTTC
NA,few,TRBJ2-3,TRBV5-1,CASSLQGLSTDTQYF,TGCGCCAGCAGCTTACAGGGCCTGAGCACAGATACGCAGTATTTT
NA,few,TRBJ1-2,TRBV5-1,CASSPFGAEGYTF,TGCGCCAGCAGCCCGTTTGGGGCGGAAGGCTACACCTTC
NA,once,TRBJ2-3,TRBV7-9,CASSFPLDGGTDTQYF,TGTGCCAGCAGCTTCCCGTTGGACGGTGGCACAGATACGCAGTATTTT
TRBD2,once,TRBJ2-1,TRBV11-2,CASSFRRGDNEQFF,TGTGCCAGCAGCTTCCGGCGGGGGGACAATGAGCAGTTCTTC
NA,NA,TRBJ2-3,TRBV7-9,CASSARTGTSTDTQYF,TGTGCCAGCAGCGCGAGGACCGGGACGTCGACAGATACGCAGTATTTT
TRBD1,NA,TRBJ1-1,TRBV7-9,CASSLYRGRSTEAFF,TGTGCCAGCAGCTTGTACAGGGGGAGGTCAACTGAAGCTTTCTTT
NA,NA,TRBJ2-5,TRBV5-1,CASSFLETQYF,TGCGCCAGCAGCTTCTTGGAGACCCAGTACTTC
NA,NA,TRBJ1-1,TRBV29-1,CSGRGVNTEAFF,TGCAGCGGCCGGGGAGTGAACACTGAAGCTTTCTTT
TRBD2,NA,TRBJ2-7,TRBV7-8,CATRPRRGGYEQYF,TGTGCCACCCGACCCAGGCGGGGGGGCTACGAGCAGTACTTC
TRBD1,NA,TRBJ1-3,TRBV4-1,CASSQVPGQGGFGNTIYF,TGCGCCAGCAGCCAAGTCCCGGGACAGGGGGGATTTGGAAACACCATATATTTT
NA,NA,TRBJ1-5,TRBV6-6,CASGQWMVNQPQHF,TGTGCCAGCGGTCAGTGGATGGTCAATCAGCCCCAGCATTTT
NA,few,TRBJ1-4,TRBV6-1,CASNRRDEKLFF,TGTGCCAGCAACAGGAGGGATGAAAAACTGTTTTTT
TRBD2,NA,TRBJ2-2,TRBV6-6,CASSQTSGGTGELFF,TGTGCCAGCAGCCAAACTAGCGGGGGGACCGGGGAGCTGTTTTTT
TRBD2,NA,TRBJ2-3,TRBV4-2,CASSSSAGLPQDTQYF,TGTGCCAGCAGCTCCTCCGCGGGACTACCTCAGGATACGCAGTATTTT
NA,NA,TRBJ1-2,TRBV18,CASSQNSEYGYTF,TGTGCCAGCTCTCAGAATTCGGAATATGGCTACACCTTC
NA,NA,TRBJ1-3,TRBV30,CAWTSLHSGNTIYF,TGTGCCTGGACAAGCCTTCACTCTGGAAACACCATATATTTT
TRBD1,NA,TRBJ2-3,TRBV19,CASKGQGTDTQYF,TGTGCCAGTAAGGGACAGGGCACAGATACGCAGTATTTT
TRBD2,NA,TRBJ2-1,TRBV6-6,CASSYGTSGGKEQFF,TGTGCCAGCAGTTACGGGACTAGCGGGGGAAAGGAGCAGTTCTTC
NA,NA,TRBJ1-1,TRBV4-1,CASSPVLWSVNTEAFF,TGCGCCAGCAGCCCGGTATTATGGTCGGTAAACACTGAAGCTTTCTTT
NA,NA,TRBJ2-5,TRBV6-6,CASSLQGPQETQYF,TGTGCCAGCAGCCTACAGGGTCCACAAGAGACCCAGTACTTC